A single sample is the source of the 5 T cell receptor beta chains below, sequenced in a study of T-cell memory formation after mild COVID-19. TCRdb ran MiXCR on the 5' RACE reads and lists one entry per CDR3 protein. The sample consists of around 370,000 distinct CDR3 sequences, roughly 21% of them appearing once. Specimen: PBMCs or a T cell subset sorted from them (not recorded which). All receptors come from an adult woman who had mild COVID-19 (a few samples of this study predate the infection). Cell type and time point are not known.

The J gene is TRBJ2-7, the V gene TRBV4-3; maybe TRBD1 (6 bases). Looked up from germline, CDR1 is LGHNA and CDR2 is YSLEER. CDR3 length: 14 amino acids. Trimming left V 3 bases short and J 0 bases short, with 9 bases between. CDR3 coding DNA: TGCGCCAGCAGCCAGTCGGACAGCTCCTACGAGCAGTACTTC. Residues: CASSQSDSSYEQYF.

In its sample, this clonotype was seen a few times. The rearrangement joins TRBV24-1 to TRBJ2-3; D unresolved. The CDR3 is 12 residues long. Trimming took off 3 bases at V and 4 bases at J, with 4 bases between the two ends. Per the germline V gene, CDR1 is KGHDR and CDR2 is SFDVKD. Here the CDR3 DNA reads TGTGCCACCAGTGATGCGCCAGATACGCAGTATTTT. As protein: CATSDAPDTQYF.

The chain is built from TRBV4-2 and TRBJ2-5, with TRBD1 matching 7 bases. The CDR3 is 14 amino acids. The germline CDR1 and CDR2 sequences are LGHNA and YNFKEQ. Trimming took 2 bases from V and 3 from J; bases not matched to a gene: 3. The CDR3 loop is CASSQIGQEETQYF. The CDR3 DNA reads TGTGCCAGCAGCCAAATCGGACAGGAAGAGACCCAGTACTTC.

This clonotype was picked up a small number of times. The chain links TRBV5-6 to TRBJ2-7; 7 positions match TRBD1. Germline lookup yields CDR1 SGHDT and CDR2 YYEEEE. This CDR3 is 13 amino acids long. V was clipped by 3 bases and J by 5 bases; unmatched bases: 5. The CDR3 coding sequence is TGTGCCAGCAGCTCGAACAGGGGCCACGAGCAGTACTTC. This encodes CASSSNRGHEQYF.

This chain joins TRBV7-9 and TRBJ1-1; 7 nucleotides match TRBD1. V lost 3 bases and J lost 11; bases outside the gene matches: 6. CDR3 length equals 12 residues. Germline loops: CDR1 SEHNR, CDR2 FQNEAQ (reference sequence). This CDR3 reads CASSFQGGLAFF. CDR3 DNA sequence: TGTGCCAGCAGCTTTCAGGGGGGTTTGGCTTTCTTT.